One sample yielded the 18 T cell receptor beta chains listed below, sequenced in a study of control samples from healthy donors and cancer patients. The repertoire was sequenced with immunoSEQ multiplex PCR; TCRdb's copy has only in-frame clones and lacks some. The sample carries over 90,000 clones, roughly 91% recorded once. Sequencing used PBMCs. The receptors were gathered from a man in his fifties or sixties with lung cancer.

The CDR3 DNA sequence: TGTGCCAGCAAGACAGGGCCCTCCTATAATTCACCCCTCCACTTT. Translation: CASKTGPSYNSPLHF. V usage is TRBV13 and J usage is TRBJ1-6, with 7 bases identical to TRBD1. Germline values: CDR1 PRHDT, CDR2 FYEKMQ (reference sequence). This CDR3 has 15 amino acids. The V and J ends lost 7 bases and 0 bases, in that order; junction bases with no gene match: 3.

This chain joins TRBV12-3 or TRBV12-4 and TRBJ2-4, with D possibly being TRBD1 or TRBD2 (5 bases each). The CDR3 consists of 13 residues. Trimming left V 5 bases short and J 4 bases short, with 9 bases between. The DNA of the CDR3 is TGTGCCAGCAGTCGGGACGGGAAAAACATTCAGTACTTC. Amino acids: CASSRDGKNIQYF.

This rearrangement joins TRBV7-3 to TRBJ1-1; TRBD1 agrees at 7 bases. The CDR3 is made up of 14 amino acids. Per the germline V gene, CDR1 is SGHTA and CDR2 is FQGTGA. V lost 5 bases, J lost 4 bases, and 7 bases stayed unmatched. CDR3 in amino acids: CASSPQGGITEAFF. The CDR3 DNA follows: TGTGCCAGCAGCCCCCAGGGGGGGATCACTGAAGCTTTCTTT.

The V call is TRBV6-5, the J call TRBJ2-7; D is ambiguous. CDR3 size: 12 residues. Trimming removed 7 bases from V and 9 bases from J, with 16 bases in between. CDR1 and CDR2 from the germline V gene are MNHEY and SVGAGI. CDR3 residues: CASTSTSYRQYF. The CDR3 DNA is TGTGCCAGCACATCTACCAGCTACAGGCAGTACTTC.

V usage is TRBV6-5 and J usage is TRBJ1-3, with D maybe TRBD1 (5 bases). V lost 9 bases, J lost 3 bases, and 9 bases lay in between. The CDR3 sequence is 12 residues long. Germline CDR1 is MNHEY and CDR2 is SVGAGI. For the CDR3, the DNA is TGTGCCAGTGGACATTTTGGAAACACCATATATTTT. Translation gives CASGHFGNTIYF.

This chain connects TRBV18 to TRBJ2-2; the D is unclear. The CDR3 has 17 amino acids. Germline CDR1 KGHSH, CDR2 LQKENI. Trimming shortened V by 3 bases and J by 3 bases, and 17 bases separated the two germline ends. The CDR3 bases are TGTGCCAGCTCACCGTCCGCCGACCCCAGTTACACCGGGGAGCTGTTTTTT. Translating gives CASSPSADPSYTGELFF.

This chain links TRBV27 with TRBJ2-7, with D tentatively TRBD1 (5 bases). Per the germline V gene, CDR1 is MNHEY and CDR2 is SMNVEV (reference sequence). The CDR3 contains 13 residues. V was trimmed by 8 bases and J by 0 bases, leaving 11 bases between them. CDR3 nucleotides: TGTGCCAGCTCAAGGACAACCTCCTACGAGCAGTACTTC. Its protein product is CASSRTTSYEQYF.

The rearrangement uses TRBV14 and TRBJ1-2; D is unresolved. The CDR3 has 15 residues. From germline, CDR1 is SGHDN and CDR2 FVKESK. Trimming took off 1 base at V and 0 bases at J, with 9 bases between the two ends. CDR3 amino acids: CASSQVGGTNYGYTF. The DNA for the CDR3 is TGTGCCAGCAGCCAAGTAGGCGGAACTAACTATGGCTACACCTTC. The whole variable domain, remainder taken from reference TRBV14 and TRBJ1-2, is EAGVTQFPSHSVIEKGQTVTLRCDPISGHDNLYWYRRVMGKEIKFLLHFVKESKQDESGMPNNRFLAERTGGTYSTLKVQPAELEDSGVYFCASSQVGGTNYGYTFGSGTRLTVV.

The chain employs TRBV4-2 and TRBJ2-3, with 16 bases aligning to TRBD2. Per germline, CDR1 LGHNA and CDR2 YNFKEQ. The CDR3 is 18 residues long. Trimming at V came to 2 bases and at J to 2 bases, leaving 4 bases not matched to a gene. The CDR3 spells CASSQRGTSGGATDTQYF. The CDR3 DNA sequence: TGTGCCAGCAGCCAACGCGGGACTAGCGGGGGGGCCACAGATACGCAGTATTTT.

The rearrangement uses TRBV5-1 and TRBJ2-6; 9 bases are shared with TRBD1. This CDR3 spans 17 amino acids. Germline V lookup: CDR1 SGHRS, CDR2 YFSETQ. Trimming at V came to 4 bases and at J to 0 bases, leaving 5 bases not matched to a gene. CDR3 in amino acids: CASSHGTGISGANVLTF. For the CDR3, the DNA is TGCGCCAGCAGCCACGGGACAGGGATCTCTGGGGCCAACGTCCTGACTTTC.

The V and J genes are TRBV7-2 and TRBJ1-2, with TRBD1 matching 7 bases. Trimming took 1 base from V and 4 from J; bases not matched to a gene: 6. The CDR3 totals 15 residues. Germline V gene lookup returns CDR1 SGHTA and CDR2 FQGNSA. In DNA, the CDR3 is TGTGCCAGCAGCTTAGTCTTAGGGGGCGCCTATGGCTACACCTTC. Its protein is CASSLVLGGAYGYTF. Using reference TRBV7-2 and TRBJ1-2 for the parts outside the CDR3, the full variable domain is GAGVSQSPSNKVTEKGKDVELRCDPISGHTALYWYRQSLGQGLEFLIYFQGNSAPDKSGLPSDRFSAERTGGSVSTLTIQRTQQEDSAVYLCASSLVLGGAYGYTFGSGTRLTVV.

The chain couples TRBV3-1 (or the pseudogene TRBV3-2) to TRBJ1-2; tentatively, D is TRBD1 (5 bases). The V and J ends lost 5 bases and 9 bases respectively, with 16 bases between them. Germline lookup yields CDR1 LGHDT and CDR2 YNNKEL (reference sequence). The CDR3 has 13 residues. The CDR3 DNA follows: TGTGCCAGCAGCTCCGGGACTCAGGGCCGCTACACCTTC. The encoded protein is CASSSGTQGRYTF.

This clone was seen a handful of times. The chain uses TRBV9 and TRBJ1-4, with D tentatively TRBD1 (6 bases). The CDR3 totals 17 residues. CDR1 and CDR2 from the germline V gene are SGDLS and YYNGEE. V was trimmed by 5 bases and J by 7 bases, leaving 24 bases between them. The CDR3 DNA reads as TGTGCCAGCAGTTCAACGAGAGGTGCAGGGGAGCGTGAAAAACTGTTTTTT. Translated: CASSSTRGAGEREKLFF.

The J gene is TRBJ1-5, the V gene TRBV25-1; 9 bases are a match to TRBD1. The CDR3 loop spans 15 amino acids. V lost 4 bases and J lost 9; bases outside the gene matches: 10. Per the germline V gene, CDR1 is MGHDK and CDR2 is SYGVNS. For the CDR3, the DNA is TGTGCCAGCAGTGGTGGGACAGGGACCTCGAGGCCCCAGCATTTT. Translation gives CASSGGTGTSRPQHF.

J is TRBJ2-1 and V is TRBV7-9; tentatively, D is TRBD2 (7 bases). V lost 2 bases and J 6 bases, leaving 14 bases between the germline ends. The germline V gene encodes CDR1 SEHNR and CDR2 FQNEAQ (reference sequence). The CDR3 covers 15 residues. CDR3 residues: CASSLNGGLVNEQFF. CDR3 sequence (DNA): TGTGCCAGCAGCTTAAACGGGGGGCTAGTCAATGAGCAGTTCTTC. The full variable domain, its missing parts supplied by reference TRBV7-9 and TRBJ2-1, is DTGVSQNPRHKITKRGQNVTFRCDPISEHNRLYWYRQTLGQGPEFLTYFQNEAQLEKSRLLSDRFSAERPKGSFSTLEIQRTEQGDSAMYLCASSLNGGLVNEQFFGPGTRLTVL.

The chain joins TRBV5-1 to TRBJ2-3; D might be TRBD1 or TRBD2, each matching 7 bases. Deletions cut 1 base from V and 4 bases from J, with 13 bases between. The CDR3 consists of 15 residues. Germline V gene lookup returns CDR1 SGHRS and CDR2 YFSETQ. The CDR3 is CASSLMAGGADTQYF. The CDR3 bases are TGCGCCAGCAGCTTGATGGCAGGGGGGGCAGATACGCAGTATTTT. Supplemented by reference TRBV5-1 and TRBJ2-3, the full variable domain reads KAGVTQTPRYLIKTRGQQVTLSCSPISGHRSVSWYQQTPGQGLQFLFEYFSETQRNKGNFPGRFSGRQFSNSRSEMNVSTLELGDSALYLCASSLMAGGADTQYFGPGTRLTVL.

The V gene is TRBV5-1, the J gene TRBJ1-3, with D uncertain. CDR1 is SGHRS and CDR2 is YFSETQ in the germline V gene. The ends were cut back, 7 bases at V and 5 bases at J, with 28 bases in the middle. This CDR3 spans 18 amino acids. CDR3 loop: CASSSSGGSSVNRNTIYF. In nucleotides, the CDR3 is TGCGCCAGCTCCTCCTCCGGAGGGAGCAGTGTTAATAGAAACACCATATATTTT.

This chain links TRBV2 with TRBJ1-5, with D hard to call. Deletions cut 5 bases from V and 4 bases from J, with 9 bases between. There are 13 residues in the CDR3. Germline V gene data show CDR1 as SNHLY and CDR2 as FYNNEI. The CDR3 loop is CASSTFRNQPQHF. The CDR3 bases are TGTGCCAGCAGTACGTTCCGAAATCAGCCCCAGCATTTT.